These 24 T cell receptor beta chains share one sample of origin, sequenced in a study of T cell responses to AZD1222 COVID-19 vaccine. Clones were read by immunoSEQ multiplex PCR, and TCRdb kept only the in-frame ones, dropping some. The table lists about 66,000 clones, about 90% of them singletons. Sequenced material: peripheral blood, taken on day 0 of AZD1222 vaccination. The receptors were gathered from an adult in good health.

The J gene is TRBJ1-2, the V gene TRBV5-1; weak D call: TRBD1 (6 bases). The V end lost 4 bases, the J end lost 5 bases, and 18 bases lay between the germline ends. The V gene's germline CDR1 is SGHRS and CDR2 YFSETQ. CDR3 length: 15 amino acids. The CDR3, as DNA: TGCGCCAGCAGCCCTGAGGACAGTACGATGTATGGCTACACCTTC. It encodes CASSPEDSTMYGYTF.

The chain uses TRBV19 and TRBJ1-4; D is uncertain. The CDR3 is 14 residues long. V lost 3 bases and J lost 3, with 8 bases in between. From germline, CDR1 is LNHDA and CDR2 SQIVND (reference sequence). CDR3 sequence: CASSMREANEKLFF. In DNA, the CDR3 is TGTGCCAGTAGTATGCGGGAGGCTAATGAAAAACTGTTTTTT.

The rearrangement joins TRBV21-1 to TRBJ1-3; TRBD1, the D gene given by the table, was not confirmed from the DNA. TRBV21-1 is a documented pseudogene. This CDR3 is 15 amino acids long. The CDR3 nucleotides read TGTGCCAGCCGAAGGGGCAGCATCTCTGGAAACACCATATATTTT. Translating gives CASRRGSISGNTIYF.

This clone is a singleton in its sample. The rearrangement uses TRBV5-1 and TRBJ2-7, with a tentative D call TRBD1 (5 bases). The CDR3 length is 15 residues. Germline V gene sequence: CDR1 SGHRS, CDR2 YFSETQ. V was cut by 0 bases and J by 3 bases, with 13 bases left in between. The CDR3 loop is CASSLVAGSNYEQYF. CDR3 coding DNA: TGCGCCAGCAGCTTGGTGGCAGGGTCGAACTACGAGCAGTACTTC.

V and J are TRBV11-2 and TRBJ1-6; D not resolved. In germline, CDR1 is SGHAT, CDR2 FQNNGV. The CDR3 covers 14 residues. The germline V and J ends were trimmed by 1 base and 9 bases, with 10 bases remaining between them. CDR3 sequence reads: CASSLVGIRSPLHF. The CDR3 nucleotides read TGTGCCAGCAGCTTAGTCGGGATTCGTTCACCCCTCCACTTT.

This rearrangement joins TRBV2 to TRBJ1-1; the D is unclear. CDR3 length: 11 amino acids. V lost 6 bases and J 6 bases, leaving 8 bases between the germline ends. Germline values: CDR1 SNHLY, CDR2 FYNNEI. The CDR3, as DNA: TGTGCCAGCAGAGTGGGTCCTGAAGCTTTCTTT. Translated: CASRVGPEAFF.

The CDR3 DNA reads as TGCGCCAGCAGCTTGACAGGGATCGGAAACACCATATATTTT. This encodes CASSLTGIGNTIYF. V usage is TRBV5-1 and J usage is TRBJ1-3; tentatively, D is TRBD1 (6 bases). The germline V and J ends were trimmed by 1 base and 4 bases, with 9 bases remaining between them. Germline CDR1 and CDR2: SGHRS and YFSETQ. CDR3 size: 14 residues.

The chain couples TRBV7-2 to TRBJ1-3; D remains unclear. The V gene lost 0 bases and the J gene lost 7 bases, with 16 bases spanning the gap. This CDR3 is built from 16 residues. CDR1 is SGHTA and CDR2 is FQGNSA in the germline V gene. The CDR3 is CASSLAPGGVGNTIYF. The CDR3 nucleotides are TGTGCCAGCAGCTTAGCGCCGGGCGGAGTTGGTAACACCATATATTTT. The full variable domain, its missing parts supplied by reference TRBV7-2 and TRBJ1-3, is GAGVSQSPSNKVTEKGKDVELRCDPISGHTALYWYRQSLGQGLEFLIYFQGNSAPDKSGLPSDRFSAERTGGSVSTLTIQRTQQEDSAVYLCASSLAPGGVGNTIYFGEGSWLTVV.

This chain uses TRBV9 with TRBJ2-1; TRBD2 matches 11 bases. CDR1 SGDLS and CDR2 YYNGEE come from the germline V gene. The CDR3 is 16 residues long. J gave up 8 bases and V 0 bases, and 7 bases lay outside the gene matches. The CDR3 here is CASSVGLAGPLDEQFF. In DNA form, the CDR3 reads TGTGCCAGCAGCGTAGGACTAGCGGGGCCCCTCGATGAGCAGTTCTTC. The complete variable domain, with remaining parts taken from reference TRBV9 and TRBJ2-1, reads DSGVTQTPKHLITATGQRVTLRCSPRSGDLSVYWYQQSLDQGLQFLIQYYNGEERAKGNILERFSAQQFPDLHSELNLSSLELGDSALYFCASSVGLAGPLDEQFFGPGTRLTVL.

The rearrangement links TRBV6-6 to TRBJ1-1; D uncertain. The CDR3 spans 11 residues. Germline CDR1 is MNHNY and CDR2 is SVGAGI (reference sequence). Trimming removed 6 bases from V and 3 bases from J, with 5 bases in between. The CDR3 sequence is CASSLDTEAFF. The CDR3 DNA follows: TGTGCCAGCAGCCTGGACACTGAAGCTTTCTTT.

The genes are TRBV30 and TRBJ1-1; no reliable D call. The germline V gene has CDR1 GTSNPN and CDR2 SVGIG (reference sequence). Trimming left V 3 bases short and J 0 bases short, with 17 bases between. This CDR3 is built from 16 residues. The CDR3 region has the DNA TGTGCCTGGAGGGCCCGGGGAGCCGATATGAACACTGAAGCTTTCTTT. It encodes CAWRARGADMNTEAFF.

The chain has TRBV4-2 and TRBJ1-2; no reliable D call. This CDR3 is built from 13 residues. The germline V gene encodes CDR1 LGHNA and CDR2 YNFKEQ. V lost 3 bases and J 0 bases, leaving 5 bases between the germline ends. The CDR3 nucleotides read TGTGCCAGCAGCCAGGGAACTAACTATGGCTACACCTTC. This translates into CASSQGTNYGYTF.

This chain uses TRBV6-2 or TRBV6-3 with TRBJ2-1; D is uncertain. V was clipped by 5 bases and J by 4 bases, with 6 bases between them. Germline assignment: CDR1 MNHEY and CDR2 SVGEGT. CDR3 length: 12 residues. CDR3 DNA sequence: TGTGCCAGCAGTCGGATTTACAATGAGCAGTTCTTC. Encoded protein: CASSRIYNEQFF.

This chain connects TRBV7-3 to TRBJ2-7, with 7 bases matching TRBD1. The junction had 5 bases not matched to a gene; V was cut back by 4 bases and J by 5 bases. Looked up from germline, CDR1 is SGHTA and CDR2 is FQGTGA. This CDR3 is 13 amino acids long. CDR3 DNA: TGTGCCAGCAGCTCGGGACAGATGGACGAGCAGTACTTC. Encoded protein: CASSSGQMDEQYF.

V and J are TRBV20-1 and TRBJ2-7, with D unresolved. Germline V gene data show CDR1 as DFQATT and CDR2 as SNEGSKA (reference sequence). The germline V and J ends were trimmed by 3 bases and 0 bases, with 12 bases remaining between them. The length of the CDR3 is 14 residues. CDR3 region: CSASFHPSSYEQYF. The DNA of the CDR3 is TGCAGTGCTAGTTTTCACCCCAGCTCCTACGAGCAGTACTTC.

This chain uses TRBV5-6 with TRBJ2-7, with a tentative D call TRBD2 (6 bases). The germline gives CDR1 SGHDT, CDR2 YYEEEE. The CDR3 covers 14 residues. The V end was cut by 2 bases, the J end by 0 bases, with 9 bases between. The CDR3 DNA reads as TGTGCCAGCAGCTTTAGCGGCTCCTCCTACGAGCAGTACTTC. It is translated as CASSFSGSSYEQYF.

The J gene is TRBJ2-5, the V gene TRBV7-6; tentative D call: TRBD1 (5 bases). Between the trimmed V and J ends, which lost 5 bases and 2 bases, there was a span of 18 bases. Germline CDR1 reads SGHVS; CDR2 reads FNYEAQ. The CDR3 runs 16 residues. The CDR3 region is CASSPIRETVQETQYF. In DNA form, the CDR3 reads TGTGCCAGCAGCCCAATCAGGGAAACCGTACAAGAGACCCAGTACTTC.

The chain is built from TRBV27 and TRBJ1-4, with 7 positions matching TRBD1. Germline CDR1 reads MNHEY; CDR2 reads SMNVEV (reference sequence). This CDR3 region has 15 residues. Trimming cost V 3 bases and J 6 bases; bases outside gene matches: 7. The CDR3 protein is CASSFRGGADEKLFF. CDR3 DNA: TGTGCCAGCAGTTTCAGGGGGGGCGCAGATGAAAAACTGTTTTTT.

The chain uses TRBV3-1 (or the pseudogene TRBV3-2) and TRBJ1-4, with no clear D. Per the germline V gene, CDR1 is LGHDT and CDR2 is YNNKEL (reference sequence). CDR3 length: 13 residues. The V end was cut by 1 base, the J end by 5 bases, with 5 bases between. The DNA for the CDR3 is TGTGCCAGCAGCCAAGTTGTAAATGAAAAACTGTTTTTT. It yields the protein CASSQVVNEKLFF.

The V call is TRBV11-3, the J call TRBJ2-7; D not certain. This CDR3 is built from 12 residues. The germline V and J ends were trimmed by 3 bases and 4 bases, with 7 bases remaining between them. CDR1 is SGHNT, CDR2 YENEEA, per germline. The CDR3 region is CASSLVRYEQYF. The CDR3 DNA reads TGTGCCAGCAGCTTGGTTCGATACGAGCAGTACTTC.

The chain is built from TRBV2 and TRBJ2-1; D assignment may be TRBD1 or TRBD2 (5 bases each). Trimming removed 4 bases at V and 15 bases at J, with 13 bases between. The germline CDR1 and CDR2 sequences are SNHLY and FYNNEI. This CDR3 comprises 11 residues. The CDR3 sequence: CASSGPGTSFF. The CDR3 bases are TGTGCCAGCAGTGGACCCGGGACCTCGTTCTTC. The entire variable domain, with the rest obtained from reference TRBV2 and TRBJ2-1, is as follows: EPEVTQTPSHQVTQMGQEVILRCVPISNHLYFYWYRQILGQKVEFLVSFYNNEISEKSEIFDDQFSVERPDGSNFTLKIRSTKLEDSAMYFCASSGPGTSFFGPGTRLTVL.

The chain joins TRBV11-2 to TRBJ1-1, with TRBD1 identical over 8 bases. This CDR3 comprises 14 residues. Trimming at V came to 1 base and at J to 4 bases, leaving 2 bases not matched to a gene. Germline V gene sequence: CDR1 SGHAT, CDR2 FQNNGV. CDR3 in DNA: TGTGCCAGCAGCTTAGCCGACAGGGGCACTGAAGCTTTCTTT. This encodes CASSLADRGTEAFF.

The chain is built from TRBV5-4 and TRBJ2-3, with 12 bases aligning to TRBD2. Germline loops: CDR1 SGHNT, CDR2 YYREEE (reference sequence). The CDR3 is 16 residues long. Trimming at V came to 4 bases and at J to 3 bases, leaving 6 bases not matched to a gene. In DNA form, the CDR3 reads TGTGCCAGCAGCGTGACTAGCGGGAGTTTAACAGATACGCAGTATTTT. Amino acids: CASSVTSGSLTDTQYF. The full variable domain, completed using reference TRBV5-4 and TRBJ2-3, is ETGVTQSPTHLIKTRGQQVTLRCSSQSGHNTVSWYQQALGQGPQFIFQYYREEENGRGNFPPRFSGLQFPNYSSELNVNALELDDSALYLCASSVTSGSLTDTQYFGPGTRLTVL.

This chain links TRBV6-1 with TRBJ2-7, with unresolved D. This CDR3 is 12 amino acids long. Germline V gene lookup returns CDR1 MNHNS and CDR2 SASEGT. Deletions cut 2 bases from V and 4 bases from J, with 6 bases between. The DNA of the CDR3 is TGTGCCAGCAGTGAAACCGAGTACGAGCAGTACTTC. Protein: CASSETEYEQYF.